This TCR beta chain was sequenced during a study of blood T cell repertoires in COVID-19. In the study overall: Samples taken during acute and convalescent COVID-19 were collected in the United States, Italy and Spain. From T cells, B-cell-depleted T cells, or PBMCs came the material, which was cDNA or gDNA.

The CDR3 length is 16 residues. The ends lost 2 bases at V and 7 bases at J; junction bases unmatched: 8. Looked up from germline, CDR1 is SGDLS and CDR2 is YYNGEE. Authors' methods: Reference gene primers were amplified, and this amplification served to estimate nucleated cell counts. Measured with immunoSEQ multiplex PCR; TCRdb has only the in-frame clones, and not every one. Clonal size and the V and J genes are those of that table, whereas D and trimming came from the DNA. There are around 260,000 clones in the sample; approximately 80% occur only once, and roughly 4% lies in the top ten. This TCR derives from a man aged 55 to 70 with acute or convalescent COVID-19. Material: peripheral blood. This chain links TRBV9 with TRBJ2-2; 10 nucleotides match TRBD2. CDR3 amino acids: CASSVGTSGEGGELFF. The CDR3 region has the DNA TGTGCCAGCAGCGTCGGAACTAGCGGGGAAGGCGGGGAGCTGTTTTTT.